These 9 T cell receptor beta chains share one sample of origin, sequenced in a study of T cells in Graves' hyperthyroidism and ophthalmopathy. Amplified regions were TCR beta CDR3 sequences from RNA transcripts. With the HTBI primer set, the TCR CDR3 went through a first round of RT-PCR. Each CDR3 protein gets one entry after TCRdb re-called the multiplex PCR reads with MiXCR. The sample lists under 800,000 distinct CDR3 sequences, 12% to 15% occurring once. Sequenced sample: blood. The receptors derive from a woman aged 18-29 years with Graves' hyperthyroidism.

This clonotype appeared a few times. The chain has TRBV7-6 and TRBJ2-1; 8 bases match TRBD2. The CDR3 runs to 15 residues. J lost 8 bases, V lost 4 bases, and 10 bases had no gene match. Germline V gene sequence: CDR1 SGHVS, CDR2 FNYEAQ. The CDR3 region is CASSSFPREEDEQFF. CDR3 bases: TGTGCCAGCAGCTCTTTTCCGCGGGAGGAGGATGAGCAGTTCTTC.

This clonotype was counted a single time. One base away lies a much larger clone, so this may be a sequencing read error. The V call is TRBV28, the J call TRBJ2-1, with D possibly called TRBD1 or TRBD2 (5 bases each). The length of the CDR3 is 13 residues. V was trimmed by 6 bases and J by 13 bases, leaving 19 bases between them. Germline CDR1 is MDHEN and CDR2 is SYDVKM. The CDR3 reads CASSRGRFETQFF. In nucleotides, the CDR3 is TGTGCCAGCAGCCGGGGACGATTTGAGACCCAGTTCTTC.

Only a few counts were recorded for this clonotype. The rearrangement uses TRBV2 and TRBJ2-5; D not resolved. The V gene's germline CDR1 is SNHLY and CDR2 FYNNEI. The CDR3 is 11 amino acids. Trimming shortened V by 8 bases and J by 4 bases, and 8 bases separated the two germline ends. CDR3 region: CASGLGETQYF. In nucleotides, the CDR3 is TGTGCCAGCGGGTTGGGAGAGACCCAGTACTTC. Full variable domain (outside the CDR3, taken from reference TRBV2 and TRBJ2-5): EPEVTQTPSHQVTQMGQEVILRCVPISNHLYFYWYRQILGQKVEFLVSFYNNEISEKSEIFDDQFSVERPDGSNFTLKIRSTKLEDSAMYFCASGLGETQYFGPGTRLLVL.

The sample holds many counts of this clonotype. The chain joins TRBV12-3 or TRBV12-4 to TRBJ2-7; tentative D call: TRBD1 (5 bases). This CDR3 spans 13 amino acids. Trimming left V 1 base short and J 6 bases short, with 10 bases between. The CDR3 nucleotides read TGTGCCAGCAGTTTAGGCCAGGGAATCGAGCAGTACTTC. The encoded protein is CASSLGQGIEQYF.

This clonotype came up a few times. This chain uses TRBV3-1 with TRBJ2-7; 11 nucleotides align to TRBD2. This CDR3 spans 16 amino acids. CDR1 is LGHDT, CDR2 YNNKEL, per germline (reference sequence). V shed 5 bases, J shed 0 bases, and the junction held 6 bases outside the gene matches. CDR3 bases: TGTGCCAGCAGCGAACTAGCGGGAGAAGGCTCCTACGAGCAGTACTTC. Translated: CASSELAGEGSYEQYF.

This clonotype was observed a few times. This chain uses TRBV7-8 with TRBJ2-7; D unclear. The germline V gene has CDR1 SGHVS and CDR2 FQNEAQ. Trimming took 4 bases from V and 4 from J, leaving 14 bases between them. CDR3 length: 14 residues. In DNA form, the CDR3 reads TGTGCCAGCAGCTCCGTATCGGGTGGGTACGAGCAGTACTTC. Residues: CASSSVSGGYEQYF.

The table lists this clonotype with many counts. The rearrangement uses TRBV29-1 and TRBJ2-1; a possible D gene is TRBD1 (5 bases). CDR1 and CDR2 from the germline V gene are SQVTM and ANQGSEA. Trimming removed 7 bases from V and 3 bases from J, with 10 bases in between. The CDR3 loop spans 12 amino acids. CDR3 bases: TGCAGCGCGATCACAGGCTACAATGAGCAGTTCTTC. Its protein is CSAITGYNEQFF.

The sample holds a few counts of this clonotype. The chain couples TRBV6-1 to TRBJ2-1; weak D call: TRBD1 (6 bases). V was cut by 6 bases and J by 6 bases, with 21 bases left in between. The CDR3 has 16 residues. The germline V gene has CDR1 MNHNS and CDR2 SASEGT. The CDR3 here is CASRDSGGWGSNEQFF. CDR3 nucleotide sequence: TGTGCCAGCAGAGATTCTGGGGGCTGGGGATCCAATGAGCAGTTCTTC.

This clonotype appeared many times. The chain joins TRBV12-3 or TRBV12-4 to TRBJ2-7; TRBD1 aligns across 7 bases. This CDR3 has 14 residues. The junction had 6 bases not matched to a gene; V was cut back by 3 bases and J by 4 bases. The CDR3 bases are TGTGCCAGCAGTTTTGACAGGGTACTATACGAGCAGTACTTC. It is translated as CASSFDRVLYEQYF.